This T cell receptor beta chain was captured in a study of cytomegalovirus exposure and HLA in healthy donors. Trimming cost V 4 bases and J 6 bases; bases outside gene matches: 6. CDR3 length: 15 amino acids. CDR1 is MNHNS, CDR2 SASEGT, per germline. Study-level findings and limits: The investigators catalogued 150 to 200 TCR beta chains as cytomegalovirus-associated.

Using immunoSEQ multiplex PCR, the repertoire was profiled, and TCRdb retains in-frame clones only, with some absent. The sample carries about 120,000 clones, 88% recorded once. A note on this clone: Its cognate antigen is unknown.

The sequence was collected from a woman between 18 and 29 years old in good health and CMV-seropositive. This rearrangement joins TRBV6-1 to TRBJ1-6; 7 nucleotides match TRBD1. Sequences were obtained from PBMCs. CDR3 nucleotides: TGTGCCAGCAGTGCGGACAGGACCTTTAATTCACCCCTCCACTTT. It specifies CASSADRTFNSPLHF.